The present T cell receptor beta chain was sequenced within a study of blood T cell repertoires in COVID-19. Study details: Acute and convalescent COVID-19 specimens originated in the United States, Italy and Spain. Nucleic acid was either cDNA or gDNA, and it came from T cells, B-cell-depleted T cells, or PBMCs.

The CDR3 has 16 residues. V shed 0 bases and J shed 0 bases, with 10 bases lying between them. Germline V gene lookup returns CDR1 SGHRS and CDR2 YFSETQ. How the authors handled the data: Nucleated cell counts were estimated from reference gene primer amplification. Sequencing used immunoSEQ multiplex PCR; TCRdb keeps in-frame clones, though not all of them. That table supplies the V and J calls and clone size; D and trimming were determined from the DNA. The sample has fewer than 50,000 clones, about 88% seen once. The source is a human donor in a cohort sampled during active COVID-19. Sequenced: peripheral blood. The rearrangement joins TRBV5-1 to TRBJ2-1; TRBD2 might be the D (6 bases). CDR3 residues: CASSLGRGSSYNEQFF. The DNA for the CDR3 is TGCGCCAGCAGCTTGGGACGGGGGAGCTCCTACAATGAGCAGTTCTTC.